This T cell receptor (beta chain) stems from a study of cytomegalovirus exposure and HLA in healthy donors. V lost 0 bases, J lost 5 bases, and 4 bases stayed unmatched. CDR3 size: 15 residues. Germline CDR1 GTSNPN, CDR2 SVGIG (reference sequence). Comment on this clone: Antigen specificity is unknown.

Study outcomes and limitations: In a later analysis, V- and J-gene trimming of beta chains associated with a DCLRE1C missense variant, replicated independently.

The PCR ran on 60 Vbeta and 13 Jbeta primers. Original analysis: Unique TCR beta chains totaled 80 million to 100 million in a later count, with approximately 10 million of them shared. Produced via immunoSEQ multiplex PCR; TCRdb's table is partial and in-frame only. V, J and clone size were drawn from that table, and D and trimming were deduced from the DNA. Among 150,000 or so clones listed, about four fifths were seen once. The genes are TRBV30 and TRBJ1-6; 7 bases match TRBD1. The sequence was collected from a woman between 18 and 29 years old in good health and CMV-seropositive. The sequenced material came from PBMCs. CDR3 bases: TGTGCCTGGAGTGTAACAGGGGTAGATAATTCACCCCTCCACTTT. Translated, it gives CAWSVTGVDNSPLHF.